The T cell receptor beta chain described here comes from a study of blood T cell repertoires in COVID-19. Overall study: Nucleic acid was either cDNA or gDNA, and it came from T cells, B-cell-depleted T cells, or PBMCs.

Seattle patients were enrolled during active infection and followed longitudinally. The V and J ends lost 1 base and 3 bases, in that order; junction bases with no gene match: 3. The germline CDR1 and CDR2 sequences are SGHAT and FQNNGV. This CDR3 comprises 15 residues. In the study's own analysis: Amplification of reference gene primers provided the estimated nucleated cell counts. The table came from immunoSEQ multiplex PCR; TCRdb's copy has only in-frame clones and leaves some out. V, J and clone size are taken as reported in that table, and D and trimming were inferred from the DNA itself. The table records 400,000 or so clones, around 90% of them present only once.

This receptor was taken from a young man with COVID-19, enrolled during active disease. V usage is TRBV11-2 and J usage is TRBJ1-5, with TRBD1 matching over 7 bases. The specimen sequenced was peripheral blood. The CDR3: CASSLGGGSNQPQHF. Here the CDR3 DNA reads TGTGCCAGCAGCTTAGGAGGGGGCTCCAATCAGCCCCAGCATTTT.